Shown below are 23 T cell receptor beta chains from a single sample sequenced in a study of shared clonotypes between healthy human individuals. Only in-frame clones appear in the TCRdb table, and some are missing; sequencing was by immunoSEQ multiplex PCR. This table holds approximately 1,000,000 clones, roughly 80% found once. The sequencing input was memory CD4+ T cells from PBMCs. This sample's subset: CD45RA-negative fraction. Receptors were obtained from a young man in good health. Some clones in this sample may be carry-over from other donors' samples.

CDR3 in amino acids: CASSLVGRGRTGELFF. The CDR3 DNA reads as TGTGCCAGCAGCTTAGTCGGTAGGGGGCGCACCGGGGAGCTGTTTTTT. This chain uses TRBV7-2 with TRBJ2-2; 7 bases map to TRBD1. CDR1 SGHTA and CDR2 FQGNSA come from the germline V gene. The CDR3 is 16 amino acids. Trimming took 1 base from V and 4 from J; bases not matched to a gene: 6. The full variable domain, completed using reference TRBV7-2 and TRBJ2-2, is GAGVSQSPSNKVTEKGKDVELRCDPISGHTALYWYRQSLGQGLEFLIYFQGNSAPDKSGLPSDRFSAERTGGSVSTLTIQRTQQEDSAVYLCASSLVGRGRTGELFFGEGSRLTVL.

CDR3 in amino acids: CASSQGLPGQGYEQYF. As DNA, the CDR3 is TGTGCCAGCAGTCAGGGGCTTCCGGGACAGGGCTACGAGCAGTACTTC. This rearrangement joins TRBV7-6 to TRBJ2-7; TRBD1 aligns across 9 bases. With 6 bases clipped from V and 3 bases from J, the junction kept 12 bases outside the gene matches. The CDR3 runs to 16 residues. The V gene's germline CDR1 is SGHVS and CDR2 FNYEAQ.

This clone was counted many times. V and J are TRBV28 and TRBJ2-5; weak D call: TRBD2 (6 bases). The V gene lost 3 bases and the J gene lost 6 bases, with 11 bases spanning the gap. The germline V gene has CDR1 MDHEN and CDR2 SYDVKM. The CDR3 sequence is 13 residues long. CDR3 in DNA: TGTGCCAGCAGTTTGGAGGGGTCAAAGACCCAGTACTTC. Its translation is CASSLEGSKTQYF.

The chain has TRBV5-6 and TRBJ1-5, with D possibly being TRBD1 (5 bases). Trimming pared 4 bases from V and 4 bases from J, leaving 15 bases between. Per germline, CDR1 SGHDT and CDR2 YYEEEE. The CDR3 totals 15 residues. CDR3: CASSAQGGNNQPQHF. The CDR3 coding sequence is TGTGCCAGCAGCGCTCAGGGTGGGAATAATCAGCCCCAGCATTTT.

This clone occurred a few times. Other DNA sequences of this sample code for an identical CDR3. This chain connects TRBV11-1 to TRBJ1-1, with unresolved D. The germline V and J ends were trimmed by 3 bases and 1 base, with 6 bases remaining between them. Per germline, CDR1 SGHAT and CDR2 FQDESV (reference sequence). The CDR3 totals 13 residues. The CDR3 DNA reads TGTGCCAGCAGCTTTAACGGGAACACTGAAGCTTTCTTT. Translated: CASSFNGNTEAFF.

The CDR3 region is CASASGWRDTEAFF. The DNA of the CDR3 is TGTGCCAGCGCTTCCGGCTGGAGGGACACTGAAGCTTTCTTT. The genes are TRBV5-4 and TRBJ1-1; no firm D call. Germline V gene lookup returns CDR1 SGHNT and CDR2 YYREEE (reference sequence). CDR3 size: 14 residues. V was clipped by 7 bases and J by 3 bases, with 16 bases between them.

The rearrangement uses TRBV11-2 and TRBJ1-3; D is ambiguous. Germline CDR1 and CDR2: SGHAT and FQNNGV. The CDR3 has 14 residues. Trimming took off 4 bases at V and 0 bases at J, with 7 bases between the two ends. The DNA for the CDR3 is TGTGCCAGCAGCTCGACCCACTCTGGAAACACCATATATTTT. It yields the protein CASSSTHSGNTIYF. The complete variable domain, with remaining parts taken from reference TRBV11-2 and TRBJ1-3, reads EAGVAQSPRYKIIEKRQSVAFWCNPISGHATLYWYQQILGQGPKLLIQFQNNGVVDDSQLPKDRFSAERLKGVDSTLKIQPAKLEDSAVYLCASSSTHSGNTIYFGEGSWLTVV.

The V gene is TRBV19, the J gene TRBJ1-5; tentative D call: TRBD1 (5 bases). The V and J ends lost 10 bases and 0 bases respectively, with 10 bases between them. CDR3 size: 13 residues. Germline loops: CDR1 LNHDA, CDR2 SQIVND (reference sequence). The CDR3 DNA follows: TGTGCCACCAGGGAGACTAGCAATCAGCCCCAGCATTTT. Translation gives CATRETSNQPQHF.

As to this clone: Other DNA sequences in the same sample also yield this CDR3. The V and J genes are TRBV28 and TRBJ2-5; TRBD2 agrees at 12 bases. This CDR3 is built from 15 residues. V lost 6 bases, J lost 2 bases, and 4 bases stayed unmatched. Germline-derived CDR1 and CDR2 are MDHEN and SYDVKM. This CDR3 reads CASSSLAGGQETQYF. Written as DNA, the CDR3 is TGTGCCAGCAGCTCCCTAGCGGGAGGGCAAGAGACCCAGTACTTC.

The genes are TRBV5-1 and TRBJ2-1; no firm D call. CDR1 and CDR2 from the germline V gene are SGHRS and YFSETQ. This CDR3 comprises 13 residues. Trimming removed 4 bases at V and 4 bases at J, with 9 bases between. CDR3 region: CASSPWVYNEQFF. The CDR3 bases are TGCGCCAGCAGCCCGTGGGTGTACAATGAGCAGTTCTTC.

Concerning this clone itself: The sample has other DNA sequences that encode this CDR3 too. The chain carries TRBV5-1 and TRBJ1-1; tentatively, D is TRBD1 (5 bases). The CDR3 extends over 14 amino acids. V shed 2 bases and J shed 2 bases, with 10 bases lying between them. Germline CDR1 is SGHRS and CDR2 is YFSETQ. The CDR3 sequence is CASSFDGGNTEAFF. The DNA for the CDR3 is TGCGCCAGCAGCTTTGACGGGGGAAACACTGAAGCTTTCTTT.

V gene TRBV30 combines with J gene TRBJ1-2, with a possible D match to TRBD1 (5 bases). The ends were cut back, 1 base at V and 8 bases at J, with 8 bases in the middle. Germline CDR1 GTSNPN, CDR2 SVGIG (reference sequence). The CDR3 is made up of 11 amino acids. The CDR3 here is CAWSGDGGYTF. The CDR3 DNA is TGTGCCTGGAGTGGGGACGGAGGCTACACCTTC.

V gene TRBV10-3 combines with J gene TRBJ2-7; no clear D gene. V lost 3 bases and J 0 bases, leaving 12 bases between the germline ends. This CDR3 is built from 15 residues. The V gene's germline CDR1 is ENHRY and CDR2 SYGVKD. The CDR3 DNA reads TGTGCCATCAGTGAAGCGCAGGTTCACTCCTACGAGCAGTACTTC. Its protein product is CAISEAQVHSYEQYF.

The chain has TRBV27 and TRBJ2-3; D tentatively reads TRBD1 or TRBD2 (5 bases each). The germline V and J ends were trimmed by 5 bases and 5 bases, with 17 bases remaining between them. Per the germline V gene, CDR1 is MNHEY and CDR2 is SMNVEV (reference sequence). This CDR3 is 15 amino acids long. The CDR3 is CASSPRRGTGDTQYF. The CDR3 region has the DNA TGTGCCAGCAGTCCACGTCGGGGAACAGGAGATACGCAGTATTTT.

There are many counts of this clone. The same CDR3 also results from other DNA sequences found in this sample. CDR3 loop: CATSSQLAGVEEQYF. The CDR3, as DNA: TGTGCCACCAGCAGCCAACTAGCGGGAGTAGAAGAGCAGTACTTC. The chain links TRBV15 to TRBJ2-7, with TRBD2 matching 11 bases. V was clipped by 3 bases and J by 7 bases; unmatched bases: 8. This CDR3 region has 15 residues. Germline loops: CDR1 LNHNV, CDR2 YYDKDF (reference sequence).

The genes are TRBV28 and TRBJ2-6; D gene uncertain. The V gene's germline CDR1 is MDHEN and CDR2 SYDVKM. The CDR3 has 13 residues. The ends were cut back, 5 bases at V and 5 bases at J, with 7 bases in the middle. CDR3 region: CASSPLRANVLTF. Written as DNA, the CDR3 is TGTGCCAGCAGTCCCCTCCGGGCCAACGTCCTGACTTTC.

The chain links TRBV11-2 to TRBJ2-7, with D perhaps assigned TRBD1 or TRBD2 (5 bases each). Per germline, CDR1 SGHAT and CDR2 FQNNGV. V lost 4 bases and J 3 bases, leaving 16 bases between the germline ends. The CDR3 runs 15 residues. The CDR3 loop is CASSSRVVGDYEQYF. CDR3 sequence (DNA): TGTGCCAGCAGCTCGAGGGTGGTGGGGGACTACGAGCAGTACTTC. The whole variable domain, remainder taken from reference TRBV11-2 and TRBJ2-7, is EAGVAQSPRYKIIEKRQSVAFWCNPISGHATLYWYQQILGQGPKLLIQFQNNGVVDDSQLPKDRFSAERLKGVDSTLKIQPAKLEDSAVYLCASSSRVVGDYEQYFGPGTRLTVT.

In the case of this clone: The same CDR3 can be traced to other DNA sequences in this sample. This chain joins TRBV7-3 and TRBJ1-1; tentative D call: TRBD1 (5 bases). This CDR3 is built from 13 residues. The V and J ends lost 6 bases and 4 bases respectively, with 12 bases between them. Germline V gene sequence: CDR1 SGHTA, CDR2 FQGTGA. The chain's CDR3 is CASRGGGGTEAFF. CDR3 in DNA: TGTGCCAGCAGGGGCGGCGGGGGCACTGAAGCTTTCTTT.

V gene TRBV5-1 combines with J gene TRBJ2-1, with 7 bases matching TRBD1. Trimming took 2 bases from V and 10 from J; bases not matched to a gene: 3. The CDR3 extends over 12 amino acids. Germline V gene data show CDR1 as SGHRS and CDR2 as YFSETQ. The CDR3 reads CASSFTGVEQFF. As DNA, the CDR3 is TGCGCCAGCAGCTTCACAGGGGTCGAGCAGTTCTTC.

On this clone: Other nucleotide sequences in the sample specify the same CDR3. This chain joins TRBV18 and TRBJ2-5; D possibly corresponds to TRBD1 (6 bases). CDR1 is KGHSH, CDR2 LQKENI, per germline. This CDR3 region has 13 residues. Trimming took 3 bases from V and 3 from J, leaving 8 bases between them. The CDR3: CASSPGQEETQYF. DNA of the CDR3: TGTGCCAGCTCACCGGGACAAGAAGAGACCCAGTACTTC.

CDR3 amino acids: CASSVVGTPVGSGMGETQYF. In DNA form, the CDR3 reads TGTGCCAGCAGCGTAGTCGGAACTCCGGTGGGTAGCGGGATGGGGGAGACCCAGTACTTC. This chain joins TRBV9 and TRBJ2-5, with 8 bases that match TRBD2. The CDR3 sequence is 20 residues long. V trimming: 0 bases; J trimming: 5 bases; junction bases outside the gene matches: 21. Germline CDR1 reads SGDLS; CDR2 reads YYNGEE. The full variable domain, its missing parts supplied by reference TRBV9 and TRBJ2-5, is DSGVTQTPKHLITATGQRVTLRCSPRSGDLSVYWYQQSLDQGLQFLIQYYNGEERAKGNILERFSAQQFPDLHSELNLSSLELGDSALYFCASSVVGTPVGSGMGETQYFGPGTRLLVL.

This clone was detected only once. This rearrangement joins TRBV18 to TRBJ2-1; possibly TRBD1 or TRBD2 for D (6 bases each). Trimming removed 4 bases at V and 7 bases at J, with 14 bases between. CDR1 is KGHSH, CDR2 LQKENI, per germline. The CDR3 spans 14 residues. The CDR3 DNA reads as TGTGCCAGCTCACAATCCCGAGGGGGGAATGAGCAGTTCTTC. Its protein is CASSQSRGGNEQFF.

J is TRBJ1-1 and V is TRBV7-9; unclear D gene. V was trimmed by 5 bases and J by 2 bases, leaving 9 bases between them. This CDR3 comprises 13 residues. CDR1 SEHNR and CDR2 FQNEAQ come from the germline V gene (reference sequence). The DNA for the CDR3 is TGTGCCAGCAGCGCCTTGGATAACACTGAAGCTTTCTTT. It specifies CASSALDNTEAFF.